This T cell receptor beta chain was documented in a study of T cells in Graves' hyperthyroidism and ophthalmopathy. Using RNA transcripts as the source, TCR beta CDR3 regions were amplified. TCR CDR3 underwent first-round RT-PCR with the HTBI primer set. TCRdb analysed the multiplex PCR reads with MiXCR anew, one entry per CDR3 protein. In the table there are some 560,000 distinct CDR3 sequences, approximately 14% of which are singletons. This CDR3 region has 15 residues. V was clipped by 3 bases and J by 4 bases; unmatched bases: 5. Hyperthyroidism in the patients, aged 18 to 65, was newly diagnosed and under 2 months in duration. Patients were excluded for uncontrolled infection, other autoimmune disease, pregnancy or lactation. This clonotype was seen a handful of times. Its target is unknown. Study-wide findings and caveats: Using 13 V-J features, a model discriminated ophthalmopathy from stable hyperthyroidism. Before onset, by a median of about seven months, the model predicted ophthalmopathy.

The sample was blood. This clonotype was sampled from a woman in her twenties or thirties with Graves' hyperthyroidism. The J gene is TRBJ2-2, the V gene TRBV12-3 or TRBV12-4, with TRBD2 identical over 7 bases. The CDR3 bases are TGTGCCAGCAGTTTGGGAGGGTGGAGCACCGGGGAGCTGTTTTTT. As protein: CASSLGGWSTGELFF.